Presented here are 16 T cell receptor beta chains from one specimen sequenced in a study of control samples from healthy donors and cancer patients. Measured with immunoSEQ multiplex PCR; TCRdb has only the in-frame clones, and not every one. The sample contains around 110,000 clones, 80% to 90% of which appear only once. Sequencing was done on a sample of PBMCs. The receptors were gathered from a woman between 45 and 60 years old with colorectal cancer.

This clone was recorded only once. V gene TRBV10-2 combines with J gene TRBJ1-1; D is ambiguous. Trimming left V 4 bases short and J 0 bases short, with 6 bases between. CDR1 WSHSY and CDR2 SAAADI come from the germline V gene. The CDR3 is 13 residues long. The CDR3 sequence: CASSGFMNTEAFF. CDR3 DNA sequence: TGCGCCAGCAGTGGTTTTATGAACACTGAAGCTTTCTTT.

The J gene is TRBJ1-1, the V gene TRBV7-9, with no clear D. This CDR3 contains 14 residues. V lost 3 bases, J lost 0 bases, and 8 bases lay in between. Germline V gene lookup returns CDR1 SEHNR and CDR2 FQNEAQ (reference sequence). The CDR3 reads CASSFDVMNTEAFF. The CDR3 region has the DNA TGTGCCAGCAGCTTTGACGTCATGAACACTGAAGCTTTCTTT.

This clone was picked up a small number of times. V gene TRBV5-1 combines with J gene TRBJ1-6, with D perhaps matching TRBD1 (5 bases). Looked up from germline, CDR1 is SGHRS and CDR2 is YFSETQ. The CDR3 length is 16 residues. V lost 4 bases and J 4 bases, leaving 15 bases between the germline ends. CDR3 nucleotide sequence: TGCGCCAGCAGCGAGGGGACCGGCCGGTATAATTCACCCCTCCACTTT. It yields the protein CASSEGTGRYNSPLHF. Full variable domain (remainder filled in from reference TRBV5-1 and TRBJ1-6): KAGVTQTPRYLIKTRGQQVTLSCSPISGHRSVSWYQQTPGQGLQFLFEYFSETQRNKGNFPGRFSGRQFSNSRSEMNVSTLELGDSALYLCASSEGTGRYNSPLHFGNGTRLTVT.

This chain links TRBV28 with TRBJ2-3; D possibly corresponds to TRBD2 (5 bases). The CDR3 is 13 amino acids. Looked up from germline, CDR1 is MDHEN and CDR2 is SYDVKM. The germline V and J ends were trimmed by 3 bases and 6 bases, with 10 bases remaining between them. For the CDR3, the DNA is TGTGCCAGCAGTTTGTCAGGCGGGGATACGCAGTATTTT. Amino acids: CASSLSGGDTQYF.

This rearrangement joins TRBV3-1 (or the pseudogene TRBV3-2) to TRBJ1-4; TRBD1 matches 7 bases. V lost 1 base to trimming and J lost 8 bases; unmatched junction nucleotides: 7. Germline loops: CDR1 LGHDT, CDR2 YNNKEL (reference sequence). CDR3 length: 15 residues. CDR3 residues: CASSQVAQGGEKLFF. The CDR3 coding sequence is TGTGCCAGCAGCCAAGTTGCTCAGGGGGGAGAAAAACTGTTTTTT.

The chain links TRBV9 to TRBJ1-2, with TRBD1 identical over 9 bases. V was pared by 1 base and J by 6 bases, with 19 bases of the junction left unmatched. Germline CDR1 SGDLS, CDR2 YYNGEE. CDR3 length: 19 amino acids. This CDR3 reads CASSVSFGPEQGAINGYTF. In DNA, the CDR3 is TGTGCCAGCAGCGTAAGCTTCGGACCTGAACAGGGGGCGATTAATGGCTACACCTTC.

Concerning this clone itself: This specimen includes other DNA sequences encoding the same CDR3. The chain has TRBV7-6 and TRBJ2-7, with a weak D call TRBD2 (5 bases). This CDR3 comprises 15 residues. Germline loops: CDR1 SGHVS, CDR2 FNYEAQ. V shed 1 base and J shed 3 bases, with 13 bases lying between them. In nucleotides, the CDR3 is TGTGCCAGCAGCTTAGGTCTGGCGGAGGACTACGAGCAGTACTTC. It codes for CASSLGLAEDYEQYF. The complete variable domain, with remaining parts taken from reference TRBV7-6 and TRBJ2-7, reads GAGVSQSPRYKVTKRGQDVALRCDPISGHVSLYWYRQALGQGPEFLTYFNYEAQQDKSGLPNDRFSAERPEGSISTLTIQRTEQRDSAMYRCASSLGLAEDYEQYFGPGTRLTVT.

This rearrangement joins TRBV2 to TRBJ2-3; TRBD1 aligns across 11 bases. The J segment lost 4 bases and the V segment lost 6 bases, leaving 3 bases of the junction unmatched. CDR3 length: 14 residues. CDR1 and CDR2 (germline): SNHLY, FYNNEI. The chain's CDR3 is CASRRDRGADTQYF. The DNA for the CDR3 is TGTGCCAGCAGGAGGGACAGGGGGGCAGATACGCAGTATTTT.

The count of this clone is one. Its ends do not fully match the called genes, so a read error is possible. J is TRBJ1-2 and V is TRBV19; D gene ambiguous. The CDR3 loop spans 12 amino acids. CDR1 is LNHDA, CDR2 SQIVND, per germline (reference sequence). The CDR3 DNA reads TGTGCCAGTAGTGTAGACTTGGGCGGCTACACCTTC. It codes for CASSVDLGGYTF.

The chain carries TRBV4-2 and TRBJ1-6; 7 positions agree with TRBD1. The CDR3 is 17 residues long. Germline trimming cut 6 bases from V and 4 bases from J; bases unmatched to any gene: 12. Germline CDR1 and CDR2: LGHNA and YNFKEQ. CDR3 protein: CASSPNRGNGYNSPLHF. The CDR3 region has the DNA TGTGCCAGCAGTCCAAACAGGGGAAATGGATATAATTCACCCCTCCACTTT.

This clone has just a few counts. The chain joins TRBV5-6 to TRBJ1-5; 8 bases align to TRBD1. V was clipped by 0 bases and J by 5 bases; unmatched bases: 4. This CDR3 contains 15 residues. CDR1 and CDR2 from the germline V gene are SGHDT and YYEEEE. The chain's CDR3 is CASSLDGQGHQPQHF. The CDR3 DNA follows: TGTGCCAGCAGCTTGGACGGACAGGGCCATCAGCCCCAGCATTTT.

CDR3 nucleotide sequence: TGTGCCAGCAGCCAAAGGCAGAGCTCCTACGAGCAGTACTTC. It yields the protein CASSQRQSSYEQYF. The chain has TRBV3-1 (or the pseudogene TRBV3-2) and TRBJ2-7; D is undetermined. This CDR3 region has 14 residues. V gave up 2 bases and J gave up 0 bases, with 8 bases separating them. The germline V gene encodes CDR1 LGHDT and CDR2 YNNKEL (reference sequence).

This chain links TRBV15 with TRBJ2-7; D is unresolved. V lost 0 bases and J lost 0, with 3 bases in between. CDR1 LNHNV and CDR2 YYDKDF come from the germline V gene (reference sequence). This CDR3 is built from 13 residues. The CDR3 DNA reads TGTGCCACCAGCAGAGATCGCTCCTACGAGCAGTACTTC. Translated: CATSRDRSYEQYF.

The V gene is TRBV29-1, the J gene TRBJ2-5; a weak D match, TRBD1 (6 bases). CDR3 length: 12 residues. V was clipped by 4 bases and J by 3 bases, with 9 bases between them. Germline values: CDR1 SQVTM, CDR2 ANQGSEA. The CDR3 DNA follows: TGCAGCGTTGGGACAGAGAAAGAGACCCAGTACTTC. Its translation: CSVGTEKETQYF.

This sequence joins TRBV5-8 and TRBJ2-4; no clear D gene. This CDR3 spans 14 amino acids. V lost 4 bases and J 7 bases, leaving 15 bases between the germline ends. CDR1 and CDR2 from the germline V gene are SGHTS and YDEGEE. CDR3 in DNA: TGTGCCAGCAGCCCGTTATATTACGGGAACATTCAGTACTTC. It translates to CASSPLYYGNIQYF.

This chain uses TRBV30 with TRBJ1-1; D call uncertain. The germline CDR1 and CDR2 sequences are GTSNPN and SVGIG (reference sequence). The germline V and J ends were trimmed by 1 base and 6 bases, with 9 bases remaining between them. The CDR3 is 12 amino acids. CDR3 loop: CAWSGHSAEAFF. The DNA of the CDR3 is TGTGCCTGGAGTGGACATAGCGCTGAAGCTTTCTTT.